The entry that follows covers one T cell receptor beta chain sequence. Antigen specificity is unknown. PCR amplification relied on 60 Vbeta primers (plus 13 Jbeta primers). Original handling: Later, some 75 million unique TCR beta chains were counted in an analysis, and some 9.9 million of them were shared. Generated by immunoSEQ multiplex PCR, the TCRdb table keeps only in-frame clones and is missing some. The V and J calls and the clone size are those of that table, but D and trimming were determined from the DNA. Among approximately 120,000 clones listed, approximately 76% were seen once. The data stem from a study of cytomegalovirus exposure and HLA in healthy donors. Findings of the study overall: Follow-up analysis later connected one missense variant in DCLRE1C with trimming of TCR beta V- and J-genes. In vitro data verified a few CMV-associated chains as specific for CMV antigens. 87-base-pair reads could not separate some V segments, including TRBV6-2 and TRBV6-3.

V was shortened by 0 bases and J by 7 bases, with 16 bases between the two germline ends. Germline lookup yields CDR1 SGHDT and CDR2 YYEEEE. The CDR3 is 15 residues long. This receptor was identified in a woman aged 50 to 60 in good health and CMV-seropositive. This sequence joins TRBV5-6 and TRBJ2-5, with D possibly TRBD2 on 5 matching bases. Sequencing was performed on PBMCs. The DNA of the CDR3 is TGTGCCAGCAGCTTGGCCGCGGAGGTCCGGGGGACCCAGTACTTC. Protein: CASSLAAEVRGTQYF.